These 19 T cell receptor beta chains were sequenced from one sample in a study of shared clonotypes between healthy human individuals. Naive CD8 cells were CD45RO-negative, positively selected for CCR7, excluding terminally differentiated effector memory CD45RA+ cells. The repertoire was sequenced with immunoSEQ multiplex PCR; TCRdb's copy has only in-frame clones and lacks some. The sample has some 2.1 million clones, approximately 94% seen once. Specimen: naive CD8+ T cells sorted from blood. These receptors were collected from a man between 18 and 29 years old in good health.

The V and J genes are TRBV5-4 and TRBJ1-6; 8 bases fit TRBD1. The V and J ends lost 4 bases and 5 bases, in that order; junction bases with no gene match: 2. CDR1 SGHNT and CDR2 YYREEE come from the germline V gene (reference sequence). The CDR3 sequence is 14 residues long. The CDR3 reads CASSQTGDNSPLHF. The CDR3 region has the DNA TGTGCCAGCAGCCAGACAGGGGATAATTCACCCCTCCACTTT.

The CDR3 coding sequence is TGTGCCACCAGCAGAGTCGAGGGGTCCGCCAAAAACATTCAGTACTTC. It is translated as CATSRVEGSAKNIQYF. The genes are TRBV15 and TRBJ2-4; the D call may be TRBD1 or TRBD2 (5 bases each). Trimming took 1 base from V and 1 from J, leaving 11 bases between them. There are 16 residues in the CDR3. Germline V gene data show CDR1 as LNHNV and CDR2 as YYDKDF (reference sequence). The complete variable domain, with remaining parts taken from reference TRBV15 and TRBJ2-4, reads DAMVIQNPRYQVTQFGKPVTLSCSQTLNHNVMYWYQQKSSQAPKLLFHYYDKDFNNEADTPDNFQSRRPNTSFCFLDIRSPGLGDTAMYLCATSRVEGSAKNIQYFGAGTRLSVL.

The chain employs TRBV27 and TRBJ2-2; TRBD2 aligns across 12 bases. Germline CDR1 and CDR2: MNHEY and SMNVEV (reference sequence). The junction had 13 bases not matched to a gene; V was cut back by 5 bases and J by 6 bases. There are 18 residues in the CDR3. CDR3 nucleotides: TGTGCCAGCAGTCCCGTCGCGACTAGCGGGAGAGGGGCCGGGGAGCTGTTTTTT. Protein product: CASSPVATSGRGAGELFF.

This rearrangement joins TRBV28 to TRBJ1-1; 7 nucleotides line up with TRBD1. Germline lookup yields CDR1 MDHEN and CDR2 SYDVKM. The CDR3 is 13 residues long. The V and J ends lost 7 bases and 1 base, in that order; junction bases with no gene match: 3. Here the CDR3 reads CASNDRANTEAFF. CDR3 DNA sequence: TGTGCCAGCAACGACAGGGCGAACACTGAAGCTTTCTTT.

Comments on this clone: This CDR3 is also generated by other DNA sequences in the sample. The CDR3 sequence: CASSLAGQGGNQPQHF. CDR3 DNA sequence: TGTGCCAGCAGCTTAGCCGGACAAGGGGGCAATCAGCCCCAGCATTTT. The chain carries TRBV7-8 and TRBJ1-5; the D gene is possibly TRBD1 (5 bases). The V end was cut by 0 bases, the J end by 2 bases, with 11 bases between. There are 16 residues in the CDR3. Germline CDR1 reads SGHVS; CDR2 reads FQNEAQ.

About this clone: In the same sample, other DNA sequences code for this CDR3. The rearrangement joins TRBV29-1 to TRBJ2-7; 7 bases match TRBD1. Germline CDR1 and CDR2: SQVTM and ANQGSEA. With 6 bases clipped from V and 3 bases from J, the junction kept 2 bases outside the gene matches. The length of the CDR3 is 11 residues. CDR3 sequence: CSVDRDYEQYF. In nucleotides, the CDR3 is TGCAGCGTAGACAGGGACTACGAGCAGTACTTC.

This clone was counted once. This chain links TRBV6-5 with TRBJ1-1; no reliable D call. Trimming pared 0 bases from V and 6 bases from J, leaving 5 bases between. The germline gives CDR1 MNHEY, CDR2 SVGAGI. This CDR3 has 12 amino acids. This CDR3 reads CASSYSTAEAFF. CDR3 coding DNA: TGTGCCAGCAGTTACTCTACAGCTGAAGCTTTCTTT.

The J gene is TRBJ2-3, the V gene TRBV27; either TRBD1 or TRBD2 may supply D (5 bases each). The length of the CDR3 is 15 residues. Deletions cut 5 bases from V and 2 bases from J, with 14 bases between. Germline values: CDR1 MNHEY, CDR2 SMNVEV (reference sequence). CDR3 protein: CASSVGTPLTDTQYF. The CDR3 coding sequence is TGTGCCAGCAGTGTCGGGACGCCACTCACAGATACGCAGTATTTT.

The V call is TRBV27, the J call TRBJ2-7, with 9 bases identical to TRBD1. The germline V gene encodes CDR1 MNHEY and CDR2 SMNVEV (reference sequence). The CDR3 contains 15 residues. The V gene end was trimmed by 5 bases and the J gene end by 2 bases; junction bases not matched to a gene: 7. The CDR3 reads CASSQGQGSTYEQYF. The CDR3 nucleotides read TGTGCCAGCAGTCAAGGACAGGGGAGCACCTACGAGCAGTACTTC.

V is TRBV7-9 and J is TRBJ2-7; D may correspond to TRBD1 or TRBD2 (5 bases each). Between the trimmed V and J ends, which lost 0 bases and 5 bases, there was a span of 14 bases. The CDR3 is 15 amino acids. CDR1 is SEHNR, CDR2 FQNEAQ, per germline (reference sequence). CDR3 sequence: CASSLARAGSHEQYF. The DNA for the CDR3 is TGTGCCAGCAGCTTAGCGCGGGCAGGGAGCCACGAGCAGTACTTC.

This sequence joins TRBV5-8 and TRBJ1-6; no clear D gene. V was trimmed by 4 bases and J by 7 bases, leaving 15 bases between them. The CDR3 sequence is 15 residues long. Germline V lookup: CDR1 SGHTS, CDR2 YDEGEE. Here the CDR3 reads CASSHVQIGNSPLHF. For the CDR3, the DNA is TGTGCCAGCAGCCACGTACAGATAGGGAATTCACCCCTCCACTTT.

The genes are TRBV15 and TRBJ2-1; 11 positions agree with TRBD2. The CDR3 runs 17 residues. J was trimmed by 7 bases and V by 0 bases; bases with no gene match: 8. Germline CDR1 is LNHNV and CDR2 is YYDKDF (reference sequence). The chain's CDR3 is CATSREIAGGPTNEQFF. CDR3 DNA: TGTGCCACCAGCAGAGAAATAGCGGGAGGGCCAACTAATGAGCAGTTCTTC.

V gene TRBV6-5 combines with J gene TRBJ2-1; TRBD2 matches 8 bases. Germline V gene lookup returns CDR1 MNHEY and CDR2 SVGAGI. The trim removed 5 bases at V and 9 bases at J, leaving 6 bases unmatched. The CDR3 contains 13 residues. CDR3 region: CASSTAGGGEQFF. CDR3 nucleotide sequence: TGTGCCAGCAGTACAGCCGGGGGGGGTGAGCAGTTCTTC.

This clone was detected once. The chain joins TRBV6-5 to TRBJ2-1; 9 bases agree with TRBD2. This CDR3 has 15 amino acids. Trimming removed 8 bases from V and 8 bases from J; junction bases left unmatched: 13. CDR1 and CDR2 (germline): MNHEY, SVGAGI. DNA for the CDR3: TGTGCCAGCGCCTTGCGGGAGGGAAGTCGTGATGAGCAGTTCTTC. Translated: CASALREGSRDEQFF.

This clone has a single count. J is TRBJ2-3 and V is TRBV27; TRBD2 agrees at 8 bases. CDR3 length equals 13 residues. The germline gives CDR1 MNHEY, CDR2 SMNVEV (reference sequence). V gave up 3 bases and J gave up 9 bases; unmatched junction bases: 5. The CDR3 sequence: CASSLSGGATQYF. In nucleotides, the CDR3 is TGTGCCAGCAGTTTGTCCGGGGGGGCAACGCAGTATTTT.

This clone was recorded once. Other DNA sequences in this specimen translate into the identical CDR3. The chain carries TRBV5-6 and TRBJ2-7; the match to TRBD2 covers 9 bases. This CDR3 is built from 14 residues. Unmatched junction bases numbered 4, after V lost 2 bases and J lost 4 bases. Per germline, CDR1 SGHDT and CDR2 YYEEEE. CDR3 DNA sequence: TGTGCCAGCAGCTTCGGGACTAGCTTTTACGAGCAGTACTTC. Encoded protein: CASSFGTSFYEQYF.

In the case of this clone: Within the sample, other DNA sequences also encode this same CDR3. This chain uses TRBV25-1 with TRBJ2-1; D is uncertain. Germline values: CDR1 MGHDK, CDR2 SYGVNS. The CDR3 has 13 residues. Between the trimmed V and J ends, which lost 4 bases and 1 base, there was a span of 5 bases. This CDR3 is CASSGLSYNEQFF. CDR3 sequence (DNA): TGTGCCAGCAGTGGACTTTCCTACAATGAGCAGTTCTTC.

The sample holds one count of this clone. The chain couples TRBV13 to TRBJ1-1; TRBD1 is a possible D gene (5 bases). The ends were cut back, 5 bases at V and 2 bases at J, with 21 bases in the middle. Germline CDR1 is PRHDT and CDR2 is FYEKMQ (reference sequence). The CDR3 covers 17 residues. CDR3 nucleotides: TGTGCCAGCAGCCCAAGCCCAGGGACGGCCGAAAACACTGAAGCTTTCTTT. Translated: CASSPSPGTAENTEAFF.

This sequence joins TRBV15 and TRBJ2-2; D not resolved. V lost 1 base to trimming and J lost 0 bases, with 9 bases between them. Germline CDR1 reads LNHNV; CDR2 reads YYDKDF (reference sequence). The CDR3 totals 16 residues. CDR3 sequence: CATSRVRFSNTGELFF. The CDR3 region has the DNA TGTGCCACCAGCAGAGTAAGGTTTTCGAACACCGGGGAGCTGTTTTTT.